This T cell receptor (beta chain) was found in a study of identical twins. The authors used template switching to add a universal primer site and gave cDNA unique molecular identifiers. One entry per CDR3 protein, called by TCRdb with MiXCR from the 5' RACE reads. The table shows 200,000 to 300,000 distinct CDR3 sequences, with about 10% occurring only once. V lost 1 base to trimming and J lost 5 bases, with 14 bases between them. Germline-derived CDR1 and CDR2 are MGHDK and SYGVNS. This CDR3 region has 15 residues. The TCR was taken from a man aged 50 to 60 in good health. The sequencing sample was made of memory T cells sorted from blood. The V and J genes are TRBV25-1 and TRBJ2-5, with D perhaps TRBD1 (7 bases). The CDR3 DNA reads as TGTGCCAGCAGTGAATTCCAGGGGGGTGGGGAGACCCAGTACTTC. It translates to CASSEFQGGGETQYF. Supplemented by reference TRBV25-1 and TRBJ2-5, the full variable domain reads EADIYQTPRYLVIGTGKKITLECSQTMGHDKMYWYQQDPGMELHLIHYSYGVNSTEKGDLSSESTVSRIRTEHFPLTLESARPSHTSQYLCASSEFQGGGETQYFGPGTRLLVL.